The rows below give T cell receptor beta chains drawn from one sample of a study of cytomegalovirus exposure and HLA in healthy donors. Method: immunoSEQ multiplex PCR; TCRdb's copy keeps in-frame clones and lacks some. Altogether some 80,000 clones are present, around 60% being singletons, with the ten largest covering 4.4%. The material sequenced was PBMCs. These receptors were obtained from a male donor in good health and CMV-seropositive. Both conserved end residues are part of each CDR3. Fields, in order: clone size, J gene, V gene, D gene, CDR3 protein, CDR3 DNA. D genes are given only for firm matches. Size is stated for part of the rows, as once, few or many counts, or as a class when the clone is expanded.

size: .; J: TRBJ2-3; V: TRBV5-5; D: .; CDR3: CASSLNRAGTDTQYF; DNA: TGTGCCAGCAGCTTAAACAGGGCAGGCACAGATACGCAGTATTTT
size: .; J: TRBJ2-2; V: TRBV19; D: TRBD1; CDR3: CASSAGQANTGELFF; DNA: TGTGCCAGTAGTGCGGGACAGGCTAACACCGGGGAGCTGTTTTTT
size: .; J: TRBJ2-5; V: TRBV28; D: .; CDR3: CASSLSLQETQYF; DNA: TGTGCCAGCAGTTTAAGTCTACAGGAGACCCAGTACTTC
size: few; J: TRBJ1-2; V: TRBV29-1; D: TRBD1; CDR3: CSVDQGGYYGYTF; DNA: TGCAGCGTTGACCAGGGGGGTTACTATGGCTACACCTTC
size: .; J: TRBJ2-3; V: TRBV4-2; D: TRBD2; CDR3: CASSQGGTSGTDTQYF; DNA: TGTGCCAGCAGCCAAGGGGGGACTAGCGGCACAGATACGCAGTATTTT
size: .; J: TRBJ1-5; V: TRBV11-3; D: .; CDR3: CASSSRRGNRVEDNQPQHF; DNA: TGTGCCAGCAGCTCCCGGCGGGGGAACAGGGTTGAGGACAATCAGCCCCAGCATTTT
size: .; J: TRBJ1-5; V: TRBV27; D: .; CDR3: CASSSPRELGNNQPQHF; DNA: TGTGCCAGCAGTTCTCCCCGGGAGCTAGGGAACAATCAGCCCCAGCATTTT
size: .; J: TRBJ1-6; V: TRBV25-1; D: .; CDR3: CASRGGKVSPLHF; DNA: TGTGCCAGCAGAGGGGGAAAGGTCTCACCCCTCCACTTT
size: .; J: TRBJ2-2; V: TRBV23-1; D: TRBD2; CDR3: CASSQTPSGRRRGTGELFF; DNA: TGCGCCAGCAGTCAAACCCCTAGCGGGAGAAGGAGGGGGACCGGGGAGCTGTTTTTT
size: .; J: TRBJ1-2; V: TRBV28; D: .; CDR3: CASSFLYGYTF; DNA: TGCGCCAGCAGTTTCCTCTATGGCTACACCTTC
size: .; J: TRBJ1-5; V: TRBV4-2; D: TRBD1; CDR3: CASSQWGQGNGNQPQHF; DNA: TGTGCCAGCAGCCAATGGGGACAGGGAAATGGCAATCAGCCCCAGCATTTT
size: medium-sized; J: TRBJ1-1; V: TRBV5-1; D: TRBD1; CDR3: CASSPGQGGTEAFF; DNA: TGCGCCAGCAGCCCGGGACAGGGGGGCACTGAAGCTTTCTTT
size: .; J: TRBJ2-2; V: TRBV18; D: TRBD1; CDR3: CASSPPNRGRTGELFF; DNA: TGTGCCAGCTCACCACCGAACAGGGGACGGACCGGGGAGCTGTTTTTT
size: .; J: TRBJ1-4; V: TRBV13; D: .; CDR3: CASSLKVSPEKLFF; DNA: TGTGCCAGCAGCTTAAAAGTTAGCCCCGAAAAACTGTTTTTT
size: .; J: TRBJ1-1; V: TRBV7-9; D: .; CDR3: CASTTGGLRAEAFF; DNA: TGTGCCAGCACCACTGGGGGGTTAAGGGCTGAAGCTTTCTTT
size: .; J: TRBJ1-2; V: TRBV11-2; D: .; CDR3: CASSRPGRGHGHYGYTF; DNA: TGTGCCAGCAGCCGGCCGGGTCGGGGACACGGTCACTATGGCTACACCTTC
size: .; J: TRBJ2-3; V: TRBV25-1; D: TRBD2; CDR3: CASSTLAGGADTQYF; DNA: TGTGCCAGCAGTACACTAGCGGGGGGCGCAGATACGCAGTATTTT
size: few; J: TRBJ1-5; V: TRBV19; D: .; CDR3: CASSVCDQGRRCGQPQHF; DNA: TGTGCCAGTAGTGTATGTGACCAGGGGAGAAGGTGCGGTCAGCCCCAGCATTTT
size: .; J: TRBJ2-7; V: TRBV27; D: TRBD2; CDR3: CASRRLAGDYYEQYF; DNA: TGTGCCAGCAGGCGACTAGCGGGGGATTACTACGAGCAGTACTTC
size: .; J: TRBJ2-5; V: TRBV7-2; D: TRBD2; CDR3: CASSRPGGAGGGGAQYF; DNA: TGTGCCAGCAGCCGCCCCGGAGGAGCGGGAGGGGGCGGGGCCCAGTACTTC
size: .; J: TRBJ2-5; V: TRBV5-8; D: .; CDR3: CASSLRGRRETQYF; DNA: TGTGCCAGCAGCTTGAGGGGGAGACGAGAGACCCAGTACTTC
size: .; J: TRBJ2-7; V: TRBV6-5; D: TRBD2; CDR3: CASRKGGNYEQYF; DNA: TGTGCCAGCAGGAAGGGAGGGAACTACGAGCAGTACTTC
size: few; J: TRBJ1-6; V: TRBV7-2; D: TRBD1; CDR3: CASSPGTEILSPLHF; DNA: TGTGCCAGCAGCCCGGGGACAGAGATTTTATCACCCCTCCACTTT
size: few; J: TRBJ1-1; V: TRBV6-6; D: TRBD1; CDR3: CASSKTGGMNTEAFF; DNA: TGTGCCAGCAGTAAGACAGGGGGAATGAACACTGAAGCTTTCTTT
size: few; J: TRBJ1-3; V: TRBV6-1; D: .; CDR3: CASSLKASGNTIYF; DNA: TGTGCCAGCAGTCTGAAAGCTTCTGGAAACACCATATATTTT
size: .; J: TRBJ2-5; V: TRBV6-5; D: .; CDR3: CASSPSPGQETQYF; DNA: TGTGCCAGCAGCCCCAGTCCAGGTCAAGAGACCCAGTACTTC
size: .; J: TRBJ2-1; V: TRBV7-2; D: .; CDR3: CASSRLVAGSSYNEQFF; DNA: TGTGCCAGCAGCCGTCTGGTAGCTGGGAGCTCCTACAATGAGCAGTTCTTC
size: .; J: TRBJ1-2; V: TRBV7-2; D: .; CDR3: CASSLGGTFHHYGYTF; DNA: TGTGCCAGCAGCTTAGGAGGAACATTTCATCACTATGGCTACACCTTC